Ten or more counts support the clone carrying this T cell receptor beta chain. Its antigen remains unidentified. Primed by a sample-barcoded 5' primer and a J-beta primer mix, a second PCR proceeded for about 7 to 12 cycles. TCRdb fed the 5' RACE reads into MiXCR, producing one record per CDR3 protein. The sample yields about 650,000 distinct CDR3 sequences, over 40% seen once. This record belongs to a study of blood T cells in healthy people across ages. The CDR3 is 16 amino acids. CDR1 ENHRY and CDR2 SYGVKD come from the germline V gene. Trimming shortened V by 0 bases and J by 2 bases, and 13 bases separated the two germline ends. Broader study findings: The authors considered diversity estimates from one million T cells to be underestimates.

Specimen: blood. The clonotype originates from a woman of 80 years or more in good health. The V call is TRBV10-3, the J call TRBJ2-5; perhaps D is TRBD1 or TRBD2 (5 bases each). CDR3 bases: TGTGCCATCAGTGAGTCTGTGGGGTGGGGGCAAGAGACCCAGTACTTC. This translates into CAISESVGWGQETQYF.